The clone carrying this TCR beta chain was observed a few times. Trimming removed 1 base at V and 8 bases at J, with 3 bases between. The CDR3 covers 11 residues. Germline V lookup: CDR1 LGHDT, CDR2 YNNKEL (reference sequence). TCRdb re-analysed the 5' RACE reads in MiXCR, keeping a single row per CDR3 protein. The sample holds over 45,000 distinct CDR3 sequences, approximately 26% seen once. Tregs were sorted as CD4+CD25+CD127-/low cells. The V and J genes are TRBV3-1 and TRBJ2-1; no reliable D call. Sequencing used tumor-infiltrating Tregs sorted from the breast tumor. This clonotype was obtained from a female donor with breast cancer. The DNA of the CDR3 is TGTGCCAGCAGCCAAGTCCATGAGCAGTTCTTC. Protein product: CASSQVHEQFF.